Within the sample, the clone carrying this T cell receptor beta chain is medium-sized. Its matching antigen is unknown. The record originates from a study of OX40 agonist ivuxolimab in advanced cancers. Turning to the study itself: Dose-escalation patients were diagnosed with hepatocellular carcinoma, melanoma, renal cell cancer or head and neck cancer. Regarding the study as a whole: CD4+ T cells averaged fewer expanded clones than CD8+ T cells. The CD4+ and CD8+ T cells in the blood had expanded clonally by week 6 at 0.1 to 3.0 mg/kg.

This CDR3 comprises 14 residues. The V gene lost 3 bases and the J gene lost 0 bases, with 9 bases spanning the gap. Germline V gene lookup returns CDR1 GTSNPN and CDR2 SVGIG (reference sequence). Sequencing used immunoSEQ multiplex PCR; TCRdb keeps in-frame clones, though not all of them. The sample records tens of thousands of clones, about four fifths being singletons. The receptor was derived from an adult with an advanced solid tumor such as melanoma, head and neck, liver or kidney cancer. Material: CD4+ or CD8+ T cells sorted from blood, obtained in a trial of the OX40 agonist ivuxolimab. The chain carries TRBV30 and TRBJ1-5; D gene uncertain. The CDR3, as DNA: TGTGCCTGGAGCCAAGGGAATAGCAATCAGCCCCAGCATTTT. Amino acids: CAWSQGNSNQPQHF.